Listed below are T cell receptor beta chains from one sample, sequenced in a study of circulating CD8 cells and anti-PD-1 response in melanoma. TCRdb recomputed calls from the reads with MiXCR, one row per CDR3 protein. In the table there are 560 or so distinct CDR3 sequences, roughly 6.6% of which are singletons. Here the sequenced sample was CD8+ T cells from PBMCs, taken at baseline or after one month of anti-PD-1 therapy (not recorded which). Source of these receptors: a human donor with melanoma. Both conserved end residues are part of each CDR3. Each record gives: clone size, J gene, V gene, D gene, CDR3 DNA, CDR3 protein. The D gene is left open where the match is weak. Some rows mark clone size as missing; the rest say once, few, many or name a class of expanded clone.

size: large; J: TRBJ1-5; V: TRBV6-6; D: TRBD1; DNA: TGTGCCAGCAGACAGGGACAGACAAATCAGCCCCAGCATTTT; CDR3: CASRQGQTNQPQHF
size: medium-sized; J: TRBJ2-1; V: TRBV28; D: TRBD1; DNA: TGTGCCAGCACCCTGAGGAGGACAGGGTCGAATGAGCAGTTCTTC; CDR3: CASTLRRTGSNEQFF
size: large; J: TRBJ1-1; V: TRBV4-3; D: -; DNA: TGCGCCAGCAGCCAAGAGGTGTCGTTCACTGAAGCTTTCTTT; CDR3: CASSQEVSFTEAFF
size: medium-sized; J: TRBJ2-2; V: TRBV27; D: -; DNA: TGTGCCAGCAAACCCTCGGCAGTCGGGGAGCTGTTTTTT; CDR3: CASKPSAVGELFF
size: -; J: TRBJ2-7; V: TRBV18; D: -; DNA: TGTGCCAGCTCACCACGTCCGGGGTACTACGAGCAGTACTTC; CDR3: CASSPRPGYYEQYF
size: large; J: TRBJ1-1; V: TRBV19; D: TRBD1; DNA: TGTGCCAGTAGTTCGATTCTCCGGGACAGGGCCTTGGACACTGAAGCTTTCTTT; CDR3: CASSSILRDRALDTEAFF
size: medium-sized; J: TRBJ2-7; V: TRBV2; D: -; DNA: TGTGCCAGCAGCGAGGCAGAGGACGTCCCCTACGAGCAGTACTTC; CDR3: CASSEAEDVPYEQYF
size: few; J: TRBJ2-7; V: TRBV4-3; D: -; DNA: TGCGCCAGCAGCCAAGGCGTAGGGGAGCCCTCCTACGAGCAGTACTTC; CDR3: CASSQGVGEPSYEQYF
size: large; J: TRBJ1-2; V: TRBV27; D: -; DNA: TGTGCCTCGGGAGGGGGGAACTATGGCTACACCTTC; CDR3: CASGGGNYGYTF
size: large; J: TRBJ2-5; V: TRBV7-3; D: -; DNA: TGTGCCAGCAGCTTACATCCCCAAGAGACCCAGTACTTC; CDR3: CASSLHPQETQYF
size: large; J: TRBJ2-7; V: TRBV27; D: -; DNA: TGTGCCAGCAGTTTGGGAAGGGGGTTGTACGAGCAGTACTTC; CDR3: CASSLGRGLYEQYF
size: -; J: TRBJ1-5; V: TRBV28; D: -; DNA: TGTGCCAGCAGCCATAATCAGCCCCAGCATTTT; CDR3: CASSHNQPQHF
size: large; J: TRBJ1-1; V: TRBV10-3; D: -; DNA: TGTGCCATCAGTGAAGCAGGGCAGAAGACTGAAGCTTTCTTT; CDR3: CAISEAGQKTEAFF
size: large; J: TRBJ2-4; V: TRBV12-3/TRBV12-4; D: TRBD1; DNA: TGTGCCAGCAGCCGTACTCCAGGGGGCCTTGTCATTCAGTACTTC; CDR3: CASSRTPGGLVIQYF
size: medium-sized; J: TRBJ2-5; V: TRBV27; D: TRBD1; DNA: TGTGCCAGCAGTCCCCTACAGGGGGCCGGGACCCAGTACTTC; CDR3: CASSPLQGAGTQYF
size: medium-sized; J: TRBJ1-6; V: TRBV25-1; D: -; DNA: TGTGCCAGCACCACGGACAGCAGTCCTTCCTCACCCCTCCACTTT; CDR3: CASTTDSSPSSPLHF
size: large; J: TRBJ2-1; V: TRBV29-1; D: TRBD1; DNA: TGCAGCGTTGTGGGGACAGGGGATTTCAACAATGAGCAGTTCTTC; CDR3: CSVVGTGDFNNEQFF
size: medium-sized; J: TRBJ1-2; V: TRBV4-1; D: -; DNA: TGCGCCAGCAGCCTAAACAGGGACGGCTACACCTTC; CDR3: CASSLNRDGYTF
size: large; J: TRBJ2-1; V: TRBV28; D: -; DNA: TGTGCCAGCAGTTTGGGGGAGAGGATTTACAATGAGCAGTTCTTC; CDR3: CASSLGERIYNEQFF
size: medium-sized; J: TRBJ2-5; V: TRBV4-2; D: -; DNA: TGTGCCAGCAGCCAAGAAAGAGAGACCCAGTACTTC; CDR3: CASSQERETQYF
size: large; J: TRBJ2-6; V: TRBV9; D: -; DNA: TGTGCCAGCAGCCCCAATCAAGGGGCTGGGGCCAACGTCCTGACTTTC; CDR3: CASSPNQGAGANVLTF
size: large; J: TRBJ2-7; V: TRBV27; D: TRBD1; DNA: TGTGCCAGCAGTTTAGGCAGGGGGCAAGGGCAGTACTTC; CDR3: CASSLGRGQGQYF
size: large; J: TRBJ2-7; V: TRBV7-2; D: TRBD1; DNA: TGTGCCAGCAGCCGAGGACAGGGGGCCTACGAGCAGTACTTC; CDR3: CASSRGQGAYEQYF
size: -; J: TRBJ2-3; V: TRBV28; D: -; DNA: TGTGCCAGCAGCCGACTACCTGAGGGGACAGATACGCAGTATTTT; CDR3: CASSRLPEGTDTQYF
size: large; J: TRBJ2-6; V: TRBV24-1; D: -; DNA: TGTGCCACCAGTGACCGGGGGACCTCTGGGGCCAACGTCCTGACTTTC; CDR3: CATSDRGTSGANVLTF
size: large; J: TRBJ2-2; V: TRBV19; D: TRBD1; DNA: TGTGCCAGTAGTATACCCCGGACAGGGGGCAGCGGGGAGCTGTTTTTT; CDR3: CASSIPRTGGSGELFF
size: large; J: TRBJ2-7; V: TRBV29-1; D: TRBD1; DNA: TGCAGCGTTGGGCAGGGGGCCTACGAGCAGTACTTC; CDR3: CSVGQGAYEQYF
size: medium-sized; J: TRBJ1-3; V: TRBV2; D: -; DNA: TGTGCCAGCAGTGAATATCAGGGCTCTGGAAACACCATATATTTT; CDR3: CASSEYQGSGNTIYF
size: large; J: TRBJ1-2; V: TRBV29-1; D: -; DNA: TGCAGCGTTGAGGACAGAAACTATGGCTACACCTTC; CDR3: CSVEDRNYGYTF
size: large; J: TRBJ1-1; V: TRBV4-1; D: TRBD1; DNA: TGCGCCAGCAGCCAACAGCCGGACAGGTTGAACACTGAAGCTTTCTTT; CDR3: CASSQQPDRLNTEAFF
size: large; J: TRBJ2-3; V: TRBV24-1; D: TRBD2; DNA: TGTGCCACCCAGGGACTAGCGGGATCCACAGATACGCAGTATTTT; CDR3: CATQGLAGSTDTQYF
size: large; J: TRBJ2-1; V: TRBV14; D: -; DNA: TGTGCCAGCAGCCCGACCCTACGGGGTGAGCAGTTCTTC; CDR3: CASSPTLRGEQFF
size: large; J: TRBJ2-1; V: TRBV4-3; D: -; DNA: TGCGCCAGCAGCCAGAGCCAGGGCAATGAGCAGTTCTTC; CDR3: CASSQSQGNEQFF
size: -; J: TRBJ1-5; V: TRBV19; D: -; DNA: TGTGCCAGTAGCCCCCTAACTATGGTTCAGCCCCAGCATTTT; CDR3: CASSPLTMVQPQHF
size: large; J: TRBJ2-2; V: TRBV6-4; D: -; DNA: TGTGCCAGCAGTGGCTCTGGGGAGGACACCGGGGAGCTGTTTTTT; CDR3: CASSGSGEDTGELFF
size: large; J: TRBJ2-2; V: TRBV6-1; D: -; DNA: TGTGCCAGCAGTGACTTCGACGGCCCGATGTTTTTT; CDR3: CASSDFDGPMFF
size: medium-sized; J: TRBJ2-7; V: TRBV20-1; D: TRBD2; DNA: TGCAGTGCTAGAGATAACGGGGGGTTATACTACGAGCAGTACTTC; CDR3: CSARDNGGLYYEQYF
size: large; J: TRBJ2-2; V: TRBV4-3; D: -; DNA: TGCGCCAGCAGCCCCGACCGTACGGGGCCGAACACTGGGGAGCTGTTTTTT; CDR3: CASSPDRTGPNTGELFF
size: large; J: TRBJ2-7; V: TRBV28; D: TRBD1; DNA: TGTGCCAGCAGTTCCGACAGGGGGCGGTCCTACGAGCAGTACTTC; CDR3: CASSSDRGRSYEQYF
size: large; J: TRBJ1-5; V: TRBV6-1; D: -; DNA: TGTGCCAGCAGTGATTCCCTTCGAGGATGGAATCAGCCCCAGCATTTT; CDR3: CASSDSLRGWNQPQHF
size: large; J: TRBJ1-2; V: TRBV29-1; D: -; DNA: TGCAGCGTTGAAAGGCCAGCCTATGGCTACACCTTC; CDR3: CSVERPAYGYTF
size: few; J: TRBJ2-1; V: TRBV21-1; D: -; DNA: -; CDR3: CADWGQGANEQFF
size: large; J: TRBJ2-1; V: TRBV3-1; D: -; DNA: TGTGCCAGCAGCCAGGTCGACCGGACGGCCTACAATGAGCAGTTCTTC; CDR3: CASSQVDRTAYNEQFF
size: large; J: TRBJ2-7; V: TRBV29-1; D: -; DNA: TGCAGCGTTGAAAAAGGGGCGGGCGAGCAGTACTTC; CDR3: CSVEKGAGEQYF
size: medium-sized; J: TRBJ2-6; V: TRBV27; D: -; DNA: TGTGCCAGCAGTTTCGTGACTCAACTCCTCTCTGGGGCCAACGTCCTGACTTTC; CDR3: CASSFVTQLLSGANVLTF
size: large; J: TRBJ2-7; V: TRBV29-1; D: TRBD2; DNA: TGCAGCGTTGAGAGCGGGGGCTTCCACGAGCAGTACTTC; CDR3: CSVESGGFHEQYF
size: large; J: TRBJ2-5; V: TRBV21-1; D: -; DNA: TGTGCCAGCAGCGAACCCGGGGATCAAGAGACCCAGTACTTC; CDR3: CASSEPGDQETQYF
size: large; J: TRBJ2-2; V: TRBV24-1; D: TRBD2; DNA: TGTGCCACCAGTGATGCTAGCGGGCGATACACCGGGGAGCTGTTTTTT; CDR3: CATSDASGRYTGELFF
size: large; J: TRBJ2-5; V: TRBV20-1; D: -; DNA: TGCAGTGCCCCTCGGGACATACAAGAGACCCAGTACTTC; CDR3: CSAPRDIQETQYF
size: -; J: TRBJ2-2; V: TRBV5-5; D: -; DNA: TGTGCCAGCAGCTTTACCCCCGACAGGACGAACACCGGGGAGCTGTTTTTT; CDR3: CASSFTPDRTNTGELFF
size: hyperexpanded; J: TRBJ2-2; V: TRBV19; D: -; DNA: TGTGCCAGTACTCGGACAGACATATACGCGGAGGTCGGGGAGCTGTTTTTT; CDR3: CASTRTDIYAEVGELFF
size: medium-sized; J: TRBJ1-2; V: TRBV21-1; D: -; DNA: TGTGCCAGCAGCAAAAGGACGGGGGTATCCCTTGAGGGCTACACCTTC; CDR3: CASSKRTGVSLEGYTF
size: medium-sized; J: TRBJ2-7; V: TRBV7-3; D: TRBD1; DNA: TGTGCCAGCAGCCGGGGACAGGGTCGCGAGCAGTACTTC; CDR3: CASSRGQGREQYF
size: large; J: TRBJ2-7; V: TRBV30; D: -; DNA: TGTGCCTGGAGTGAAGGGAGCTCCTACGAGCAGTACTTC; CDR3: CAWSEGSSYEQYF
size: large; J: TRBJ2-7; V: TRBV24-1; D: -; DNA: TGTGCCACCAGCCGGGACATCCAGACCCAGAAGTACTTC; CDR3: CATSRDIQTQKYF
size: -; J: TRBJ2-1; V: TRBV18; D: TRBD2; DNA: TGTGCCAGCTCACCATCCACTAGCGGGGCTTCCTACGAGCAGTTCTTC; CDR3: CASSPSTSGASYEQFF
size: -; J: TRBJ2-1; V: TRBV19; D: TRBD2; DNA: TGTGCCAGTAGTGGACTAGCGGGGGACTTCTCCTACAATGAGCAGTTCTTC; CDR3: CASSGLAGDFSYNEQFF
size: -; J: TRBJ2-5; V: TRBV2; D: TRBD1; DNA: TGTGCCAGCAGTCTTGGGACAGGGATGCAAGAGACCCAGTACTTC; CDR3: CASSLGTGMQETQYF
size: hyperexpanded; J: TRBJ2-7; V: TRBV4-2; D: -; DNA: TGTGCCAGCAGCCAGGGGGCTACAGCTTCCTACGAGCAGTACTTC; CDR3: CASSQGATASYEQYF